The 23 T cell receptor beta chains below come from one sample, sequenced in a study of vaccination and CD4 T cells after COVID-19. Treatment reported: roughly 10-day PBMC culture with coronavirus spike peptide pools or control peptides (ViraFEST assay). The antigens for these receptors are not known. CD4+ T cells that had been cultured provided DNA sequenced with the Oncomine TCR Beta short-read assay. TCRdb called the PCR reads again in MiXCR, with one record for every CDR3 protein. Among 6,000 or so distinct CDR3 sequences listed, roughly 68% were seen once. Sequences were obtained from CD4+ T cells from blood, cultured in vitro. These receptors were obtained from a human donor who had recovered from COVID-19.

This clonotype was counted a single time. The chain employs TRBV7-9 and TRBJ1-2, with D unresolved. Germline assignment: CDR1 SEHNR and CDR2 FQNEAQ (reference sequence). CDR3 length: 12 residues. Deletions cut 2 bases from V and 4 bases from J, with 5 bases between. For the CDR3, the DNA is TGTGCCAGCAGCTTAAACAGCTATGGCTACACCTTC. Translated: CASSLNSYGYTF.

This chain connects TRBV20-1 to TRBJ2-1, with no clear D. The V gene's germline CDR1 is DFQATT and CDR2 SNEGSKA (reference sequence). The CDR3 has 15 amino acids. V gave up 0 bases and J gave up 0 bases, with 9 bases separating them. The CDR3 bases are TGCAGTGCTAGAGAATTCCGAAGCTCCTACAATGAGCAGTTCTTC. Translation gives CSAREFRSSYNEQFF.

The chain recombines TRBV7-9 with TRBJ1-1; possibly TRBD1 for D (6 bases). Looked up from germline, CDR1 is SEHNR and CDR2 is FQNEAQ (reference sequence). The CDR3 has 14 residues. V lost 4 bases and J 4 bases, leaving 13 bases between the germline ends. The CDR3 loop reads CASSYAGTITEAFF. CDR3 coding DNA: TGTGCCAGCAGCTACGCCGGGACAATCACTGAAGCTTTCTTT.

This clonotype was counted a few times. V is TRBV6-1 and J is TRBJ1-2; D is perhaps TRBD1 (5 bases). Germline values: CDR1 MNHNS, CDR2 SASEGT. The CDR3 totals 13 residues. Trimming left V 3 bases short and J 3 bases short, with 8 bases between. The CDR3 nucleotides are TGTGCCAGCAGTGAGGACACACACTATGGCTACACCTTC. It specifies CASSEDTHYGYTF.

The chain has TRBV20-1 and TRBJ1-5; unclear D gene. V dropped 3 bases and J dropped 3 bases, with 9 bases sitting between them. The CDR3 contains 13 residues. Germline V gene data show CDR1 as DFQATT and CDR2 as SNEGSKA (reference sequence). The chain's CDR3 is CSAREDLNQPQHF. DNA for the CDR3: TGCAGTGCTAGGGAGGACCTCAATCAGCCCCAGCATTTT.

CDR3 loop: CASSPLGGAAYNEQFF. CDR3 in DNA: TGTGCCAGCAGTCCACTGGGCGGGGCTGCCTACAATGAGCAGTTCTTC. The V and J genes are TRBV6-1 and TRBJ2-1; TRBD2 is a possible D gene (6 bases). The CDR3 covers 16 residues. CDR1 is MNHNS and CDR2 is SASEGT in the germline V gene. With 5 bases removed from V and 2 bases from J, the gap between germline ends came to 16 bases.

Worth noting for this clonotype: At one of its ends the junction is not consistent with the germline gene, which may arise from a read error. This chain uses TRBV7-8 with TRBJ2-7, with a weak D call TRBD2 (5 bases). The CDR3 sequence is 15 residues long. CDR1 is SGHVS and CDR2 is FQNEAQ in the germline V gene. The CDR3 region has the DNA TGTGCCAGCAGCCTAGCCCTGGTGCCCCCCTACGAGCAGTACTTC. Amino acid sequence: CASSLALVPPYEQYF.

The chain recombines TRBV5-1 with TRBJ1-2; TRBD1 might be the D (5 bases). The germline gives CDR1 SGHRS, CDR2 YFSETQ. V was clipped by 3 bases and J by 0 bases, with 9 bases between them. The CDR3 covers 14 residues. The CDR3 sequence: CASSWGVTNYGYTF. The DNA of the CDR3 is TGCGCCAGCAGCTGGGGGGTAACTAACTATGGCTACACCTTC.

The gene calls are TRBV6-1 and TRBJ2-1, with 10 positions matching TRBD1. V lost 6 bases to trimming and J lost 6 bases; unmatched junction nucleotides: 2. CDR1 MNHNS and CDR2 SASEGT come from the germline V gene. The CDR3 has 13 residues. DNA for the CDR3: TGTGCCAGCAGATGGACAGGGGGCAATGAGCAGTTCTTC. Encoded protein: CASRWTGGNEQFF.

The genes are TRBV7-8 and TRBJ1-5, with D possibly TRBD1 on 5 matching bases. Trimming stripped 5 bases from V and 2 bases from J, with 10 bases between. The germline V gene has CDR1 SGHVS and CDR2 FQNEAQ. This CDR3 comprises 14 residues. CDR3 protein: CASSVRGRNQPQHF. The CDR3 DNA reads as TGTGCCAGCAGCGTAAGGGGTCGCAATCAGCCCCAGCATTTT.

The chain links TRBV6-4 to TRBJ2-3; 15 nucleotides match TRBD2. CDR3 length equals 17 residues. V trimming: 2 bases; J trimming: 4 bases; junction bases outside the gene matches: 4. Germline assignment: CDR1 MRHNA and CDR2 SNTAGT. The CDR3 sequence is CASSDRGLAGGPDTQYF. CDR3 coding DNA: TGTGCCAGCAGTGACCGCGGACTAGCGGGGGGGCCAGATACGCAGTATTTT.

This clonotype was seen a handful of times. The chain links TRBV7-9 to TRBJ1-2; D unresolved. The CDR3 covers 12 residues. Trimming stripped 5 bases from V and 7 bases from J, with 11 bases between. Per germline, CDR1 SEHNR and CDR2 FQNEAQ (reference sequence). This CDR3 is CASSEGLSGYTF. CDR3 sequence (DNA): TGTGCCAGCAGCGAAGGACTGTCTGGCTACACCTTC.

The J gene is TRBJ2-7, the V gene TRBV7-2, with 12 positions matching TRBD2. V lost 1 base and J lost 6; bases outside the gene matches: 4. This CDR3 has 15 amino acids. Germline CDR1 is SGHTA and CDR2 is FQGNSA. The CDR3 sequence is CASSLVASGRGEQYF. CDR3 coding DNA: TGTGCCAGCAGCTTAGTGGCTAGCGGGAGGGGCGAGCAGTACTTC.

The chain recombines TRBV2 with TRBJ1-5; no clear D gene. The germline gives CDR1 SNHLY, CDR2 FYNNEI. This CDR3 is built from 13 residues. V gave up 0 bases and J gave up 6 bases, with 6 bases separating them. CDR3 sequence: CASSEARSQPQHF. The CDR3 bases are TGTGCCAGCAGTGAAGCGCGGAGTCAGCCCCAGCATTTT.

This clonotype was seen more than once but under ten times. This chain joins TRBV7-6 and TRBJ2-3, with unresolved D. Trimming took 5 bases from V and 1 from J, leaving 16 bases between them. The CDR3 loop spans 16 amino acids. The V gene's germline CDR1 is SGHVS and CDR2 FNYEAQ. The CDR3 bases are TGTGCCAGCAGCCCGCAGTTGATTGGCCGCACAGATACGCAGTATTTT. This encodes CASSPQLIGRTDTQYF. Looking up the rest from reference TRBV7-6 and TRBJ2-3 gives the full variable domain: GAGVSQSPRYKVTKRGQDVALRCDPISGHVSLYWYRQALGQGPEFLTYFNYEAQQDKSGLPNDRFSAERPEGSISTLTIQRTEQRDSAMYRCASSPQLIGRTDTQYFGPGTRLTVL.

This clonotype has a handful of counts. The chain recombines TRBV7-2 with TRBJ1-2, with D unresolved. Per the germline V gene, CDR1 is SGHTA and CDR2 is FQGNSA. The germline V and J ends were trimmed by 4 bases and 0 bases, with 9 bases remaining between them. This CDR3 is built from 14 residues. CDR3 in amino acids: CASSWKEANYGYTF. CDR3 DNA sequence: TGTGCCAGCAGCTGGAAGGAAGCTAACTATGGCTACACCTTC.

The DNA for the CDR3 is TGTGCCACCAGCAGTCCAGCGGGAGGTGAGGAGACCCAGTACTTC. Amino acids: CATSSPAGGEETQYF. The chain carries TRBV15 and TRBJ2-5, with TRBD2 matching 9 bases. Germline CDR1 reads LNHNV; CDR2 reads YYDKDF (reference sequence). J was trimmed by 5 bases and V by 3 bases; bases with no gene match: 7. The CDR3 loop spans 15 amino acids.

The V and J genes are TRBV5-1 and TRBJ2-7, with D unclear. The CDR3 extends over 12 amino acids. Trimming cost V 0 bases and J 6 bases, with 7 bases left between them. Germline V gene data show CDR1 as SGHRS and CDR2 as YFSETQ. The DNA of the CDR3 is TGCGCCAGCAGCTTGGAAGGGTTCGAGCAGTACTTC. Translating gives CASSLEGFEQYF.

The V gene is TRBV11-3, the J gene TRBJ1-1; weak D call: TRBD1 (6 bases). The CDR3 extends over 14 amino acids. Germline V CDR1 and CDR2: SGHNT, YENEEA. V was clipped by 6 bases and J by 1 base, with 12 bases between them. The CDR3 loop is CASSYSGANTEAFF. The CDR3 DNA sequence: TGTGCCAGCAGTTACTCGGGGGCGAACACTGAAGCTTTCTTT.

This clonotype has a handful of counts. The chain couples TRBV20-1 to TRBJ1-2, with 9 bases matching TRBD1. Trimming at V came to 6 bases and at J to 8 bases, leaving 13 bases not matched to a gene. The germline CDR1 and CDR2 sequences are DFQATT and SNEGSKA (reference sequence). The CDR3 has 14 residues. The CDR3 coding sequence is TGCAGTGCGGGTGGGGAACAGGGGGCGAAGGGCTACACCTTC. Translating gives CSAGGEQGAKGYTF.

This chain links TRBV7-2 with TRBJ2-5, with D possibly being TRBD1 or TRBD2 (5 bases each). The V gene's germline CDR1 is SGHTA and CDR2 FQGNSA. The length of the CDR3 is 14 residues. V was shortened by 7 bases and J by 5 bases, with 17 bases between the two germline ends. The CDR3 sequence: CASTWGSGLETQYF. CDR3 nucleotide sequence: TGTGCCAGCACGTGGGGGTCGGGATTGGAGACCCAGTACTTC. Supplemented by reference TRBV7-2 and TRBJ2-5, the full variable domain reads GAGVSQSPSNKVTEKGKDVELRCDPISGHTALYWYRQSLGQGLEFLIYFQGNSAPDKSGLPSDRFSAERTGGSVSTLTIQRTQQEDSAVYLCASTWGSGLETQYFGPGTRLLVL.

With regard to this clonotype: A much more abundant neighbour one base away suggests this may be a read error. The conserved phenylalanine or tryptophan normally closing the CDR3 is absent here, so this likely arose from a read error. The chain employs TRBV27 and TRBJ1-4; no clear D gene. CDR1 and CDR2 (germline): MNHEY, SMNVEV (reference sequence). The CDR3 runs to 13 residues. V was shortened by 8 bases and J by 8 bases, with 15 bases between the two germline ends. The CDR3 protein is CASAGLREEKLFL. The CDR3 DNA reads TGTGCCAGCGCCGGTCTAAGGGAAGAAAAACTGTTTCTT.

The rearrangement joins TRBV21-1 to TRBJ2-2; TRBD1, the D gene given by the table, was not confirmed from the DNA. TRBV21-1 is deemed a pseudogene. CDR3 length equals 15 residues. CDR3 coding DNA: TGTGCCAGCAGCAATCCCCTACCGAACACCGGGGAGCTGTTTTTT. This sequence encodes CASSNPLPNTGELFF.